This T cell receptor beta chain stems from a study of blood T cell repertoires in COVID-19. Study-level information: Sample material is recorded as cDNA or gDNA derived from T cells, B-cell-depleted T cells, or PBMCs.

The data were produced by immunoSEQ multiplex PCR, yet TCRdb's version contains in-frame clones alone and is incomplete. The table records 300,000 to 350,000 clones, about nine tenths of them present only once. The CDR3 spans 13 residues. V lost 5 bases and J 7 bases, leaving 13 bases between the germline ends. The germline CDR1 and CDR2 sequences are KGHDR and SFDVKD. During active infection, Seattle patients enrolled and were then monitored through disease. The sample comprised peripheral blood. The V gene is TRBV24-1, the J gene TRBJ1-2; D uncertain. This receptor was identified in a woman in her twenties or thirties with COVID-19, enrolled during active disease. Written as DNA, the CDR3 is TGTGCCACCAGTGCAGGTAGCGTTGGTGGCTACACCTTC. Its translation: CATSAGSVGGYTF.